Reported below is one TCR beta chain. Its antigen is undetermined. Clones were read by immunoSEQ multiplex PCR, and TCRdb kept only the in-frame ones, dropping some. The repertoire consists of 85,000 to 130,000 clones, with about 86% occurring once and the leading ten covering 3% to 3.5%. This sample was included in a study of T cell responses to AZD1222 COVID-19 vaccine. Findings and caveats of the study: As reported, nearly half of all spike-specific TCRs target variant regions that are unmutated. The repertoires were collected only after the peak T cell response. Possibly, clonal diversity was underestimated; donors were largely white British and included more females. Vaccine-associated CD4 TCRs ranged over spike, dominating at 160-218 and 743-854.

Germline V gene data show CDR1 as MNHNY and CDR2 as SVGAGI (reference sequence). Unmatched junction bases numbered 8, after V lost 6 bases and J lost 3 bases. The CDR3 extends over 15 amino acids. The receptor was derived from an adult in good health. V gene TRBV6-6 combines with J gene TRBJ2-7; 10 bases fit TRBD1. Material: peripheral blood, obtained on day 0 of AZD1222 vaccination. CDR3 loop: CASSLEDRGNYEQYF. In DNA, the CDR3 is TGTGCCAGCAGCCTGGAGGACAGGGGGAACTACGAGCAGTACTTC.